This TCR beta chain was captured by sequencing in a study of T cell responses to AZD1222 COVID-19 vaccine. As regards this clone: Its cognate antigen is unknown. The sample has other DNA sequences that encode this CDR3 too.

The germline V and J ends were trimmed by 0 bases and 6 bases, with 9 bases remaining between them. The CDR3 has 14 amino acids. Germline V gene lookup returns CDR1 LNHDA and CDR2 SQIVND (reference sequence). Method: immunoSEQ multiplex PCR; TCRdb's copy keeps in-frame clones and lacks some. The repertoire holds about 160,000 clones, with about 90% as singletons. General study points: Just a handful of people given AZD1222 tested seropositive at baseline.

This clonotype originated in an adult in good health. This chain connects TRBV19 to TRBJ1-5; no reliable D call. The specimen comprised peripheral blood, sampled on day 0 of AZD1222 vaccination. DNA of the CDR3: TGTGCCAGTAGTATAGAAGGGTTGGGTCAGCCCCAGCATTTT. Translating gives CASSIEGLGQPQHF.